Each of the 8 T cell receptor beta chains below was sequenced from the same sample in a study of cytomegalovirus exposure and HLA in healthy donors (dated by TCRdb to about 2017). Library generation was performed with the immunoSEQ multiplex PCR assay. A mixture of 60 forward primers for TCR Vbeta segments and 13 reverse primers for TCR Jbeta segments was used in the multiplex PCR. What TCRdb holds here is the immuneACCESS table cut down to in-frame rearrangements. Part of the clones is not present; checked against another copy, under half of the missing clones reflect an unresolved V gene, and the others are unexplained. This sample's table has entries for 150,000 to 200,000 clones. The top ten hold approximately 6.9% of the sample. The sample comprised PBMCs. The origin of the receptors is a young man in good health and CMV-seronegative.

The chain combines TRBV28 with TRBJ2-3; TRBD2 matches at 8 bases. The germline V gene encodes CDR1 MDHEN and CDR2 SYDVKM. The CDR3 length is 16 residues. Unmatched junction bases numbered 12, after V lost 6 bases and J lost 4 bases. CDR3 protein: CASSLAGTSAADTQYF. CDR3 bases: TGTGCCAGCAGCTTAGCCGGGACTAGTGCCGCAGATACGCAGTATTTT.

The rearrangement uses TRBV28 and TRBJ2-7, with 8 bases that match TRBD1. The J segment lost 3 bases and the V segment lost 5 bases, leaving 12 bases of the junction unmatched. The CDR3 consists of 16 residues. Germline CDR1 and CDR2: MDHEN and SYDVKM. CDR3 sequence (DNA): TGTGCCAGCAGTCCTCCCGGGACAGGCAATGACTACGAGCAGTACTTC. This translates into CASSPPGTGNDYEQYF.

The chain is built from TRBV28 and TRBJ1-2; D remains unclear. The length of the CDR3 is 15 residues. Between the trimmed V and J ends, which lost 7 bases and 4 bases, there was a span of 19 bases. CDR1 is MDHEN and CDR2 is SYDVKM in the germline V gene. This CDR3 is CASNTLEGRGYGYTF. CDR3 in DNA: TGTGCCAGCAATACCTTAGAGGGTCGAGGCTATGGCTACACCTTC.

This chain uses TRBV18 with TRBJ1-2; 9 bases agree with TRBD1. Germline V gene data show CDR1 as KGHSH and CDR2 as LQKENI. The CDR3 covers 14 residues. V lost 3 bases, J lost 7 bases, and 6 bases stayed unmatched. The chain's CDR3 is CASSPLTGGGGYTF. As DNA, the CDR3 is TGTGCCAGCTCACCCTTGACAGGGGGGGGTGGCTACACCTTC.

The chain employs TRBV11-3 and TRBJ2-5, with 13 bases fitting TRBD2. The germline V gene has CDR1 SGHNT and CDR2 YENEEA. V lost 1 base to trimming and J lost 2 bases; unmatched junction nucleotides: 1. This CDR3 region has 16 residues. The CDR3 DNA is TGTGCCAGCAGCTTAGTGGGACTAGCGGGACAAGAGACCCAGTACTTC. It encodes CASSLVGLAGQETQYF.

The chain recombines TRBV11-2 with TRBJ1-4, with 9 bases fitting TRBD1. The CDR3 length is 16 residues. Germline V gene data show CDR1 as SGHAT and CDR2 as FQNNGV. The trim removed 0 bases at V and 6 bases at J, leaving 5 bases unmatched. The CDR3 loop reads CASSLEFGTGYEKLFF. The CDR3 DNA reads TGTGCCAGCAGCTTAGAATTCGGGACAGGGTATGAAAAACTGTTTTTT.

CDR3 protein: CASSVAIGLAGGETQYF. The DNA of the CDR3 is TGTGCCAGCAGCGTAGCTATAGGACTAGCGGGAGGAGAGACCCAGTACTTC. The chain couples TRBV9 to TRBJ2-5, with TRBD2 matching 14 bases. The CDR3 has 17 amino acids. V dropped 0 bases and J dropped 4; count of bases not matched to a gene: 5. Per the germline V gene, CDR1 is SGDLS and CDR2 is YYNGEE.

The chain uses TRBV1 and TRBJ2-1; the D call in the table, TRBD2, was not verified against the DNA. TRBV1 is classified as a pseudogene. The CDR3 consists of 16 residues. CDR3 residues: CTSSAPSLDLGCEQFF. The CDR3 DNA reads as TGCACCAGCAGCGCCCCATCACTAGATTTAGGTTGTGAGCAGTTCTTC.